This TCR beta chain was observed in a study of blood T cell repertoires in COVID-19. This clone occurred a few times. TCRdb's table, derived via immunoSEQ multiplex PCR, lists solely in-frame clones and lacks some. Of about 49,000 clones listed, about 76% are singletons. This CDR3 spans 12 amino acids. In germline, CDR1 is SNHLY, CDR2 FYNNEI. The V end lost 6 bases, the J end lost 8 bases, and 13 bases lay between the germline ends. The rearrangement joins TRBV2 to TRBJ1-2; D is unclear. The clonotype was recovered from an elderly woman with COVID-19, enrolled during active disease. The sequenced sample consisted of peripheral blood. The DNA of the CDR3 is TGTGCCAGCAGGTCACTCGCCAACGGCTACACCTTC. Its protein is CASRSLANGYTF.